This TCR beta chain comes out of a study of blood T cell repertoires in COVID-19. Germline trimming cut 3 bases from V and 6 bases from J; bases unmatched to any gene: 6. Germline loops: CDR1 SGHTA, CDR2 FQGNSA. This CDR3 region has 14 residues. Profiled with immunoSEQ multiplex PCR; TCRdb holds only in-frame clones, not every one. Of just under 250,000 clones listed, around 89% are singletons. Across about two dozen US areas, participants ranged in age from about 18 to 90 years. Only one count was recorded for this clone. The source material was PBMCs or T cells enriched from blood (not recorded which). The sequence was obtained from a woman in her twenties or thirties who had recovered from COVID-19. The rearrangement uses TRBV7-2 and TRBJ2-7; 9 nucleotides line up with TRBD1. The CDR3, as DNA: TGTGCCAGCAGCTTGAGGGACAGGGTTAGCGAGCAGTACTTC. Amino acids: CASSLRDRVSEQYF.